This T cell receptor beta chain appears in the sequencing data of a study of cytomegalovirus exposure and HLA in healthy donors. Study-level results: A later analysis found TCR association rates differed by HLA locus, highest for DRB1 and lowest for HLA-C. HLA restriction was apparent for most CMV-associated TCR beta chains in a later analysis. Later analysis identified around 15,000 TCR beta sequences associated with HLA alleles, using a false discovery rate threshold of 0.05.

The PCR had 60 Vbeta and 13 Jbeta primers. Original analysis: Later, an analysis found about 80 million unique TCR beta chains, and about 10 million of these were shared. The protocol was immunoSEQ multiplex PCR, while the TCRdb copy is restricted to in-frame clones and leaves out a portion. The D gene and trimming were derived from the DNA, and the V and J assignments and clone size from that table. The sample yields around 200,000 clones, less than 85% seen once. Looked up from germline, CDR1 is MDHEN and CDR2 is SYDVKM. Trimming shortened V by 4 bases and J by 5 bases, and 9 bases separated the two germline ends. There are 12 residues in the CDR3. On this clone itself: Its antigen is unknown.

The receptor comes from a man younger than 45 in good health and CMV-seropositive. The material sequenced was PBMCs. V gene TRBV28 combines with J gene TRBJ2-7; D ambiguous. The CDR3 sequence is CASSSSRNEQYF. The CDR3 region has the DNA TGTGCCAGCAGTTCCTCTAGGAACGAGCAGTACTTC.